Listed below are T cell receptor beta chains from one sample, sequenced in a study of blood T cells in healthy people across ages. TCRdb re-called the 5' RACE reads through MiXCR, storing one row per CDR3 protein. Of about 1,400,000 distinct CDR3 sequences in the sample, approximately 59% were seen once. The sequenced material came from blood. The receptors originated from a man aged 18 to 30 in good health. Each CDR3 is given with its conserved first and last residue. A D gene is named only where the DNA matches it firmly. Not all rows give a size; the values are once, few, many and, for expanded clones, a class.

d_gene	v_gene	abundance	j_gene	CDR3aa	CDR3nt
-	TRBV5-1	-	TRBJ2-7	CASSSLSGNSYEQYF	TGCGCCAGCAGCTCACTATCCGGGAATTCCTACGAGCAGTACTTC
TRBD2	TRBV3-1	-	TRBJ2-1	CASSPLLAGGYNEQFF	TGTGCCAGCAGCCCCCTACTAGCGGGAGGGTACAATGAGCAGTTCTTC
-	TRBV14	-	TRBJ2-3	CASSPHQLGDTQYF	TGTGCCAGCAGCCCCCACCAGTTAGGGGATACGCAGTATTTT
-	TRBV28	once	TRBJ2-5	CASSLYEGLPGAETQYF	TGTGCCAGCAGCCTTTATGAGGGGCTCCCAGGGGCAGAGACCCAGTACTTC
-	TRBV7-9	-	TRBJ2-3	CASGQTDTQYF	TGTGCCAGCGGTCAAACAGATACGCAGTATTTT
-	TRBV9	once	TRBJ2-7	CASSPDPLSSYEQYF	TGTGCCAGCAGCCCCGATCCTTTGAGCTCCTACGAGCAGTACTTC
-	TRBV7-4	-	TRBJ2-4	CASSLGVTVAKNIQYF	TGTGCCAGCAGCTTAGGCGTGACGGTAGCCAAAAACATTCAGTACTTC
-	TRBV18	once	TRBJ2-2	CASSPQRGTGELFF	TGTGCCAGCTCACCACAAAGGGGCACCGGGGAGCTGTTTTTT
TRBD1	TRBV20-1	few	TRBJ1-4	CSAWDRVGDEKLFF	TGCAGTGCTTGGGACAGGGTCGGGGATGAAAAACTGTTTTTT
TRBD2	TRBV2	-	TRBJ2-1	CASSEVRGGSSEQFF	TGTGCCAGCAGTGAAGTGCGGGGGGGAAGCAGTGAGCAGTTCTTC
-	TRBV7-2	-	TRBJ1-1	CASSFTERAEAFF	TGTGCCAGCAGCTTTACAGAAAGGGCTGAAGCTTTCTTT
-	TRBV11-2	once	TRBJ2-3	CASSQTTSRRTDTQYF	TGTGCCAGCAGCCAAACTACTAGCAGACGCACAGATACGCAGTATTTT
-	TRBV29-1	-	TRBJ1-2	CSVDVPQSDYGYTF	TGCAGCGTTGACGTTCCACAGTCCGACTATGGTTACACCTTC
-	TRBV2	-	TRBJ2-1	CASSGPVYNEQFF	TGTGCCAGCAGTGGACCGGTTTACAATGAGCAGTTCTTC
-	TRBV24-1	-	TRBJ2-4	CATSDGSTHQYF	TGTGCCACCAGTGACGGCAGCACCCATCAGTACTTC
-	TRBV6-5	-	TRBJ2-5	CASSYLGIRTQGRTQYF	TGTGCCAGCAGTTACCTTGGCATCCGAACTCAGGGGCGGACCCAGTACTTC
TRBD2	TRBV27	few	TRBJ2-7	CATGGGVGYEQYF	TGTGCCACCGGGGGAGGGGTGGGATACGAGCAGTACTTC
TRBD1	TRBV4-1	-	TRBJ1-5	CASSLRDSLNQPQHF	TGCGCCAGCAGCCTGAGGGACAGTTTAAATCAGCCCCAGCATTTT
-	TRBV28	-	TRBJ1-4	CASSPGRGGKLFF	TGTGCCAGCAGTCCAGGCAGGGGAGGAAAACTGTTTTTT
-	TRBV3-1	once	TRBJ2-7	CASSSRGQYEQYF	TGTGCCAGCAGCTCAAGAGGCCAGTACGAGCAGTACTTC
TRBD1	TRBV27	few	TRBJ2-4	CASSERQGLNIQYF	TGTGCCAGCAGTGAGAGACAGGGTTTGAACATTCAGTACTTC
TRBD2	TRBV5-1	-	TRBJ2-7	CASSLTAGPYEQYF	TGCGCCAGCAGCTTGACAGCGGGACCCTACGAGCAGTACTTC
-	TRBV7-9	-	TRBJ2-3	CASSFRQADTDTQYF	TGTGCCAGCAGCTTCCGTCAGGCCGACACAGATACGCAGTATTTT
-	TRBV29-1	-	TRBJ1-4	CSVLAASTNEKLFF	TGCAGCGTTCTAGCCGCGTCAACTAATGAAAAACTGTTTTTT
-	TRBV15	-	TRBJ1-1	CATRDRWTEAFF	TGTGCCACCCGGGACCGGTGGACTGAAGCTTTCTTT
TRBD1	TRBV7-9	-	TRBJ2-2	CASSLARQGSTGELFF	TGTGCCAGCAGCTTAGCCCGACAGGGAAGCACCGGGGAGCTGTTTTTT
-	TRBV6-2/TRBV6-3	-	TRBJ2-3	CASRGTPRPDTQYF	TGTGCCAGCAGAGGGACTCCACGCCCCGATACGCAGTATTTT
TRBD1	TRBV10-3	few	TRBJ2-3	CAISESRGQGRTDTQYF	TGTGCCATCAGTGAGTCGAGGGGACAGGGAAGGACAGATACGCAGTATTTT
-	TRBV7-9	-	TRBJ1-1	CASSLENSPIATEAFF	TGTGCCAGCAGCTTAGAGAACAGCCCGATCGCCACTGAAGCTTTCTTT
-	TRBV6-1	-	TRBJ2-3	CASIVSGIRTDTQYF	TGTGCCAGCATAGTTTCGGGGATTCGCACAGATACGCAGTATTTT
TRBD2	TRBV20-1	-	TRBJ2-7	CSARAFSGTSGLSYEQYF	TGCAGTGCTAGAGCCTTCTCCGGGACTAGCGGCCTCTCCTACGAGCAGTACTTC
-	TRBV29-1	many	TRBJ2-1	CSVDRGNEQFF	TGCAGCGTTGACAGGGGCAATGAGCAGTTCTTC
-	TRBV11-2	-	TRBJ1-2	CASSRDHYGYTF	TGTGCCAGCAGCCGGGACCACTATGGCTACACCTTC
TRBD1	TRBV27	-	TRBJ1-2	CASSAGGHYGYTF	TGTGCCAGCTCGGCAGGGGGCCACTATGGCTACACCTTC
-	TRBV7-9	-	TRBJ2-1	CASSPAGGQNNEQFF	TGTGCCAGCAGTCCCGCCGGGGGCCAAAACAATGAGCAGTTCTTC
-	TRBV3-1	few	TRBJ2-3	CASSQDRVSTDTQYF	TGTGCCAGCAGCCAAGATCGGGTTAGCACAGATACGCAGTATTTT
-	TRBV20-1	-	TRBJ2-7	CSARGGTFTYEQYF	TGCAGTGCTAGAGGAGGTACCTTTACCTACGAGCAGTACTTC
TRBD1	TRBV20-1	-	TRBJ2-7	CSARARGQLLSYEQYF	TGCAGTGCTAGAGCCAGGGGGCAACTACTTTCCTACGAGCAGTACTTC
-	TRBV20-1	few	TRBJ2-3	CSAREPASIEDTQYF	TGCAGTGCTAGAGAACCTGCCTCGATAGAGGATACGCAGTATTTT